The 26 T cell receptor beta chains below were found in one sample sequenced in a study of cytomegalovirus exposure and HLA in healthy donors. PCR employed 60 Vbeta and 13 Jbeta primers. Sequencing used immunoSEQ multiplex PCR; TCRdb keeps in-frame clones, though not all of them. The sample carries under 170,000 clones, around 74% recorded once. The sequenced material came from PBMCs. The receptors shown here come from a man aged 50 or older in good health and CMV-seropositive.

This clone was counted between two and nine times. This chain joins TRBV11-2 and TRBJ2-5, with D possibly being TRBD2 (7 bases). The CDR3 loop spans 12 amino acids. CDR1 and CDR2 from the germline V gene are SGHAT and FQNNGV. The V gene lost 7 bases and the J gene lost 4 bases, with 10 bases spanning the gap. CDR3 in amino acids: CASKGGGETQYF. In DNA form, the CDR3 reads TGTGCCAGCAAAGGGGGGGGAGAGACCCAGTACTTC.

This clone was counted once. The chain links TRBV19 to TRBJ2-2; D is possibly TRBD1 (6 bases). Trimming removed 3 bases at V and 3 bases at J, with 11 bases between. The CDR3 contains 15 residues. Germline CDR1 reads LNHDA; CDR2 reads SQIVND (reference sequence). CDR3 sequence: CASSMGRGDTGELFF. CDR3 DNA: TGTGCCAGTAGTATGGGCAGGGGCGACACCGGGGAGCTGTTTTTT.

This clone was seen a handful of times. This chain links TRBV18 with TRBJ2-7, with 10 nucleotides matching TRBD1. J lost 0 bases, V lost 6 bases, and 11 bases had no gene match. This CDR3 is 17 amino acids long. Germline values: CDR1 KGHSH, CDR2 LQKENI. CDR3 region: CASSRPGQGRSSYEQYF. The DNA for the CDR3 is TGTGCCAGCTCGCGACCGGGACAGGGGCGAAGCTCCTACGAGCAGTACTTC. Full variable domain (rest looked up from reference TRBV18 and TRBJ2-7): NAGVMQNPRHLVRRRGQEARLRCSPMKGHSHVYWYRQLPEEGLKFMVYLQKENIIDESGMPKERFSAEFPKEGPSILRIQQVVRGDSAAYFCASSRPGQGRSSYEQYFGPGTRLTVT.

This chain uses TRBV15 with TRBJ2-7; 10 nucleotides align to TRBD1. With V trimmed by 6 bases and J by 2 bases, 7 bases remained unmatched. This CDR3 comprises 15 residues. Germline CDR1 is LNHNV and CDR2 is YYDKDF (reference sequence). CDR3 DNA sequence: TGTGCCACCAGAACCGGGACAGGGGCCACCTACGAGCAGTACTTC. Translated, it gives CATRTGTGATYEQYF.

This chain joins TRBV7-9 and TRBJ1-5, with D perhaps TRBD1 (6 bases). Trimming pared 7 bases from V and 5 bases from J, leaving 12 bases between. Germline lookup yields CDR1 SEHNR and CDR2 FQNEAQ (reference sequence). This CDR3 has 13 residues. CDR3 sequence (DNA): TGTGCCAGCACCGGGGACACCCATCAGCCCCAGCATTTT. Protein: CASTGDTHQPQHF.

The rearrangement links TRBV10-3 to TRBJ2-7; TRBD2 agrees at 13 bases. CDR1 and CDR2 (germline): ENHRY, SYGVKD. V dropped 6 bases and J dropped 0; count of bases not matched to a gene: 14. This CDR3 has 19 amino acids. CDR3 sequence reads: CAISLTGTSGEKSSYEQYF. The CDR3 nucleotides are TGTGCCATCAGCCTCACCGGGACTAGCGGGGAAAAGAGCTCCTACGAGCAGTACTTC.

This clone showed up just once. This sequence joins TRBV9 and TRBJ2-1; TRBD1 agrees at 10 bases. The V and J ends lost 4 bases and 9 bases, in that order; junction bases with no gene match: 7. The CDR3 contains 14 residues. CDR1 and CDR2 (germline): SGDLS, YYNGEE. The CDR3 sequence: CASSSGQGGSEQFF. In DNA, the CDR3 is TGTGCCAGCAGCTCCGGACAGGGGGGATCTGAGCAGTTCTTC.

This chain's CDR3 is CASSSGRAGVETQYF. CDR3 nucleotides: TGTGCCAGCTCTAGCGGGAGGGCCGGGGTGGAGACCCAGTACTTC. The chain joins TRBV30 to TRBJ2-5; TRBD2 agrees at 12 bases. Losses at the gene ends were 8 bases for V and 5 bases for J; bases not matched to a gene: 12. This CDR3 is built from 15 residues. Looked up from germline, CDR1 is GTSNPN and CDR2 is SVGIG (reference sequence).

The V call is TRBV5-6, the J call TRBJ2-7; 12 bases fit TRBD2. The V gene end was trimmed by 2 bases and the J gene end by 11 bases; junction bases not matched to a gene: 5. The CDR3 extends over 13 amino acids. Germline V CDR1 and CDR2: SGHDT, YYEEEE. In nucleotides, the CDR3 is TGTGCCAGCAGCTTTTCTAGCGGGAGGGCTGAGTACTTC. Its translation: CASSFSSGRAEYF.

V is TRBV10-3 and J is TRBJ2-7; TRBD2 aligns across 8 bases. CDR1 and CDR2 from the germline V gene are ENHRY and SYGVKD. The CDR3 length is 11 residues. After removal of 7 bases from V and 4 bases from J, the junction contained 0 bases not matched to a gene. DNA of the CDR3: TGTGCCATCACGGGAGGGTACGAGCAGTACTTC. Protein sequence: CAITGGYEQYF.

A few counts support this clone. The chain combines TRBV28 with TRBJ2-2; tentative D call: TRBD2 (6 bases). The CDR3 covers 17 residues. With 3 bases removed from V and 1 base from J, the gap between germline ends came to 15 bases. Per germline, CDR1 MDHEN and CDR2 SYDVKM. The CDR3 DNA sequence: TGTGCCAGCAGTTTCCCCCCGGAGGGACTGAACACCGGGGAGCTGTTTTTT. It codes for CASSFPPEGLNTGELFF.

The chain combines TRBV28 with TRBJ2-7; TRBD2 matches 10 bases. The junction had 3 bases not matched to a gene; V was cut back by 6 bases and J by 4 bases. The CDR3 contains 13 residues. Per germline, CDR1 MDHEN and CDR2 SYDVKM. CDR3 region: CASRTGLAYEQYF. CDR3 coding DNA: TGTGCCAGCAGGACGGGACTAGCGTACGAGCAGTACTTC.

DNA for the CDR3: TGTGCCAGCAGCTTAGATGCCGGGACAGGCGGCTATGGCTACACCTTC. Translating it yields CASSLDAGTGGYGYTF. The V call is TRBV11-2, the J call TRBJ1-2, with 8 bases aligning to TRBD1. There are 16 residues in the CDR3. V gave up 0 bases and J gave up 4 bases; unmatched junction bases: 7. Per the germline V gene, CDR1 is SGHAT and CDR2 is FQNNGV. Based on the CDR3 plus reference TRBV11-2 and TRBJ1-2, the full variable domain is EAGVAQSPRYKIIEKRQSVAFWCNPISGHATLYWYQQILGQGPKLLIQFQNNGVVDDSQLPKDRFSAERLKGVDSTLKIQPAKLEDSAVYLCASSLDAGTGGYGYTFGSGTRLTVV.

This chain uses TRBV5-8 with TRBJ2-5, with D maybe TRBD1 (6 bases). V lost 0 bases to trimming and J lost 7 bases, with 7 bases between them. CDR3 length: 12 residues. Germline V gene sequence: CDR1 SGHTS, CDR2 YDEGEE. In DNA, the CDR3 is TGTGCCAGCAGCTTGGTAGGGGGGACCCAGTACTTC. Amino acids: CASSLVGGTQYF.

The chain is built from TRBV7-6 and TRBJ1-2; 8 bases match TRBD1. J lost 3 bases, V lost 5 bases, and 11 bases had no gene match. Germline CDR1 SGHVS, CDR2 FNYEAQ. The CDR3 sequence is 16 residues long. CDR3 sequence: CASSTRDRLQDYGYTF. As DNA, the CDR3 is TGTGCCAGCAGCACCCGGGACAGGCTACAGGACTATGGCTACACCTTC.

The chain employs TRBV4-1 and TRBJ1-5; 7 bases are shared with TRBD1. Looked up from germline, CDR1 is MGHRA and CDR2 is YSYEKL. CDR3 length: 15 amino acids. V trimming: 5 bases; J trimming: 5 bases; junction bases outside the gene matches: 9. The CDR3 DNA is TGCGCCAGCAGCACGACAGGGCCCGGGGATCAGCCCCAGCATTTT. Its translation: CASSTTGPGDQPQHF.

The sample holds a few counts of this clone. The rearrangement links TRBV9 to TRBJ1-5; D is undetermined. The CDR3 extends over 13 amino acids. Trimming removed 1 base at V and 0 bases at J, with 2 bases between. The germline CDR1 and CDR2 sequences are SGDLS and YYNGEE. CDR3 sequence: CASSVYSNQPQHF. The CDR3, as DNA: TGTGCCAGCAGCGTATATAGCAATCAGCCCCAGCATTTT.

The genes are TRBV21-1 and TRBJ2-3; no DNA check was done on the table's D call, TRBD1. TRBV21-1 is a pseudogene segment. This CDR3 contains 15 residues. The CDR3 region is CASSKRDRGSDTQYF. DNA for the CDR3: TGTGCCAGCAGCAAAAGGGACAGGGGATCAGATACGCAGTATTTT.

The V call is TRBV21-1, the J call TRBJ2-5; TRBD2 reflects the table's D call only, with no check against the DNA. TRBV21-1 is noted as a pseudogene. The CDR3 covers 18 residues. The CDR3 DNA reads TGTGCCAGCAGCAAAGTGGAGTGGCGAGCGGTAAAACAAGAGACCCAGTACTTC. Protein sequence: CASSKVEWRAVKQETQYF.

This chain links TRBV11-3 with TRBJ2-1; D uncertain. The V gene lost 2 bases and the J gene lost 0 bases, with 14 bases spanning the gap. This CDR3 is built from 17 residues. Per germline, CDR1 SGHNT and CDR2 YENEEA. The CDR3 region has the DNA TGTGCCAGCAGCTTATTAGGCGGCGATAGCTCCTACAATGAGCAGTTCTTC. Its protein product is CASSLLGGDSSYNEQFF.

This clone showed up just a few times. This chain connects TRBV5-1 to TRBJ2-5; TRBD2 is a possible D gene (6 bases). Germline loops: CDR1 SGHRS, CDR2 YFSETQ. CDR3 length: 14 amino acids. The V and J ends lost 2 bases and 0 bases respectively, with 8 bases between them. The CDR3 coding sequence is TGCGCCAGCAGCTTCCGGACTAACCAAGAGACCCAGTACTTC. This sequence encodes CASSFRTNQETQYF.

J is TRBJ1-1 and V is TRBV10-3, with D unclear. The CDR3 length is 13 residues. In germline, CDR1 is ENHRY, CDR2 SYGVKD. Trimming pared 2 bases from V and 3 bases from J, leaving 7 bases between. CDR3 sequence: CAISEPGDTEAFF. DNA of the CDR3: TGTGCCATCAGTGAGCCCGGAGACACTGAAGCTTTCTTT.

This clone came up once. The chain combines TRBV20-1 with TRBJ1-2, with no clear D. Germline loops: CDR1 DFQATT, CDR2 SNEGSKA (reference sequence). This CDR3 region has 11 residues. V lost 4 bases and J lost 7, with 10 bases in between. The CDR3 is CSATLAGGYTF. Here the CDR3 DNA reads TGCAGTGCTACACTCGCCGGTGGCTACACCTTC.

The chain recombines TRBV7-8 with TRBJ1-5; tentatively, D is TRBD1 (6 bases). There are 13 residues in the CDR3. Germline V gene data show CDR1 as SGHVS and CDR2 as FQNEAQ. V was trimmed by 1 base and J by 7 bases, leaving 8 bases between them. The CDR3 bases are TGTGCCAGCAGCTTAGGCAGGGGACAGCCCCAGCATTTT. This translates into CASSLGRGQPQHF.

CDR3 nucleotides: TGCGCCAGCAGCGGAGATAGCGGGAGACGGACAGATACGCAGTATTTT. Amino acid sequence: CASSGDSGRRTDTQYF. The rearrangement joins TRBV5-1 to TRBJ2-3; 9 bases align to TRBD2. V lost 4 bases to trimming and J lost 3 bases; unmatched junction nucleotides: 9. The CDR3 has 16 amino acids. Germline assignment: CDR1 SGHRS and CDR2 YFSETQ.

The rearrangement links TRBV18 to TRBJ2-1; 7 bases match TRBD2. The CDR3 consists of 15 residues. Germline V CDR1 and CDR2: KGHSH, LQKENI. Trimming removed 2 bases from V and 8 bases from J; junction bases left unmatched: 9. The CDR3 reads CASSPSSGTVHEQFF. CDR3 nucleotides: TGTGCCAGCTCACCATCCAGCGGGACCGTACATGAGCAGTTCTTC.